This TCR beta chain was captured in a study of blood T cell repertoires in COVID-19 (dated by TCRdb to 2019 to 2021). With regard to the full study: Collaborator samples came from the United States, Italy and Spain and covered acute and convalescent phases of COVID-19. Deeply sampled blood TCRbeta repertoires from subjects exposed to, actively infected with, or recovered from COVID-19 were included in the dataset. The sample metadata nearly always contained a de-identified subject ID, COVID-19 status, age in years and sex. The material from the prospective study consisted of cDNA or gDNA derived from T cells, B-cell-depleted T cells, or PBMCs. Where available, HLA class I and class II types were obtained from metadata supplied by the sample provider rather than from assay-based typing. A freely available public database, intended as a resource for researchers studying the immune response to SARS-CoV-2, is where the repertoires were released. Samples came from the ongoing ImmuneRACE study (first 160 participants) plus 1,254 subjects from 6 global collaborators. The investigation overall reported the following: The quantity of clinical and demographic metadata differed by source and by participant and was supplied without curation.

Note on this clone: Its antigen specificity is not known. It has no much larger one-base neighbor in the sample; base qualities were not kept.

The CDR3 has 13 amino acids, counting the end cysteine and phenylalanine. The kept DNA is CDR3 alone, 39 bases in frame from the first base. The germline V gene provides CDR1 SGHTA and CDR2 FQGNSA. The junction carries 10 bases between V and J, which are trimmed by 5 bases and 3 bases respectively. Each collaborating institution followed its own protocols to collect whole blood in K2EDTA tubes. For TCRbeta analysis, collaborators shipped samples as frozen whole blood, isolated PBMCs, or DNA extracted from either of those sample types. TCRbeta CDR3 regions were amplified from genomic DNA using the immunoSEQ Assay, a bias-controlled multiplex PCR. For the original study's pipeline: The number of nucleated cells in each sample was estimated from the amplification of reference gene primers within the assay. To quantify the absolute abundance of each unique TCRbeta CDR3 rearrangement, sequence reads were collapsed and filtered. For each sample, productive Simpson clonality was calculated as the square root of Simpson's diversity index over productive rearrangements. TCRdb re-hosts the immuneACCESS table, in-frame sequences only. Its copies lack some clones; in the studies checked, an unresolved V gene accounts for under half of them, and the cause for the rest is not known. D and trimming were read from the DNA, whereas the V and J calls and clone size are those reported in that table. Counted in this sample were 95,000 to 100,000 clones; more than 65% of them appeared once. The top ten clonotypes cover less than 20% of the sample.

This TCR came from a woman of 80 years or more with active or convalescent COVID-19. The V and J genes are TRBV7-2 and TRBJ1-2; the D gene is unclear. The specimen was peripheral blood. The nucleotide sequence reads as follows: TGTGCCAGCAGCGTAGGACGGGACTATGGCTACACCTTC. Its product reads: CASSVGRDYGYTF.